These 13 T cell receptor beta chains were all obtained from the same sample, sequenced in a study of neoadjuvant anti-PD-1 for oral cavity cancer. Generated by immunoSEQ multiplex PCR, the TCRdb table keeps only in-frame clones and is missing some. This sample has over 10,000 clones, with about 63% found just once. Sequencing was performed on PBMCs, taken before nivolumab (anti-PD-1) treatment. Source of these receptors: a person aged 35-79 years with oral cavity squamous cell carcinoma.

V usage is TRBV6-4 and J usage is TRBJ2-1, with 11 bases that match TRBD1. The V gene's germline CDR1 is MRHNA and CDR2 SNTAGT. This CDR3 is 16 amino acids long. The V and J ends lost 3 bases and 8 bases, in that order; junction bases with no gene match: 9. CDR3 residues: CASSEIGRTGGDEQFF. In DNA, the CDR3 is TGTGCCAGCAGTGAGATTGGTAGGACAGGGGGCGATGAGCAGTTCTTC.

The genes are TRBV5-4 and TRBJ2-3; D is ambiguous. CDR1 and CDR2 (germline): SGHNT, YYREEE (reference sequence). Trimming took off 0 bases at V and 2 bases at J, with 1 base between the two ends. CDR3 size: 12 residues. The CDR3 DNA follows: TGTGCCAGCAGCTTGGCCACAGATACGCAGTATTTT. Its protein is CASSLATDTQYF.

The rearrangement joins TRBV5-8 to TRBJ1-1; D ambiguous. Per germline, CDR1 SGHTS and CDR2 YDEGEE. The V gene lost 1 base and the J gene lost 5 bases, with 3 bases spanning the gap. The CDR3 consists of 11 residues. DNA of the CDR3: TGTGCCAGCAGCTTGCGTACTGAAGCTTTCTTT. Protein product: CASSLRTEAFF.

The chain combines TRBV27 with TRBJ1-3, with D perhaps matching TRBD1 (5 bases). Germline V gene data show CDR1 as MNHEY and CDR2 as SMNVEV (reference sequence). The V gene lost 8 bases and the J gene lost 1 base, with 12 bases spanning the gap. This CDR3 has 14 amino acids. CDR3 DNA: TGTGCCAGCTTCGGGGCTACTTCTGGAAACACCATATATTTT. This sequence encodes CASFGATSGNTIYF.

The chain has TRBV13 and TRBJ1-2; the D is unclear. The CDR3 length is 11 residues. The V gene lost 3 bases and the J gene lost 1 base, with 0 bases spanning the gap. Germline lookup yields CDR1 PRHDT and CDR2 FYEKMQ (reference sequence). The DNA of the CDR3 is TGTGCCAGCAGCTTTAACTATGGCTACACCTTC. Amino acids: CASSFNYGYTF.

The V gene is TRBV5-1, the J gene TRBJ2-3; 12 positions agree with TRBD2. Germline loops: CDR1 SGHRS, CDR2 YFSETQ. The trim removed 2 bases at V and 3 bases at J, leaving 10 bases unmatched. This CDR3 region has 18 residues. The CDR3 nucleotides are TGCGCCAGCAGCTTAGCGTCTTGGACTAGCGGGGCGACAGATACGCAGTATTTT. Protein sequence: CASSLASWTSGATDTQYF.

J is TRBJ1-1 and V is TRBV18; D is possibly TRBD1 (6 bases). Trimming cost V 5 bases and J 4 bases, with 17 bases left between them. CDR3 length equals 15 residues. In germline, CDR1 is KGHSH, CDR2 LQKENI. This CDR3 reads CASSSITGKGTEAFF. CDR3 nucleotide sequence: TGTGCCAGCTCATCGATAACAGGGAAGGGCACTGAAGCTTTCTTT. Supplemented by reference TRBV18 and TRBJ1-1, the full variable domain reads NAGVMQNPRHLVRRRGQEARLRCSPMKGHSHVYWYRQLPEEGLKFMVYLQKENIIDESGMPKERFSAEFPKEGPSILRIQQVVRGDSAAYFCASSSITGKGTEAFFGQGTRLTVV.

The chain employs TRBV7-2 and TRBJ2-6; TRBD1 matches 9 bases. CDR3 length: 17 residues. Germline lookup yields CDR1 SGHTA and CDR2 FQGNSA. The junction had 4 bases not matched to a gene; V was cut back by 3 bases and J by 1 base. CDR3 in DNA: TGTGCCAGCAGCTTTTCCGGGACAGGGTCTGGGGCCAACGTCCTGACTTTC. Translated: CASSFSGTGSGANVLTF.

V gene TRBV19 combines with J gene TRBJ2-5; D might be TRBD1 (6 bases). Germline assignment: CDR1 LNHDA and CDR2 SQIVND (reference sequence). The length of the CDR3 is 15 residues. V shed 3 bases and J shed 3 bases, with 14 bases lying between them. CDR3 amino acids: CASSIGQGLEETQYF. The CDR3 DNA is TGTGCCAGTAGTATTGGGCAGGGGTTGGAAGAGACCCAGTACTTC.

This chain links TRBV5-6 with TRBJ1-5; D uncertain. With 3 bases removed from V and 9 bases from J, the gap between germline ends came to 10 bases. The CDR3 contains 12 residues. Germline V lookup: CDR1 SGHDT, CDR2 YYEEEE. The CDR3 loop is CASSYAGSPQHF. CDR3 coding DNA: TGTGCCAGCAGCTACGCAGGATCGCCCCAGCATTTT.

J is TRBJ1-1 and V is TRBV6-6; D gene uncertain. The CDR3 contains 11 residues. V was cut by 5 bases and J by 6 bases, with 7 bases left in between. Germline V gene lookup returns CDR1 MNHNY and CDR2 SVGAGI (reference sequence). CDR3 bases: TGTGCCAGCAGTATGGACGCTGAAGCTTTCTTT. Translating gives CASSMDAEAFF.

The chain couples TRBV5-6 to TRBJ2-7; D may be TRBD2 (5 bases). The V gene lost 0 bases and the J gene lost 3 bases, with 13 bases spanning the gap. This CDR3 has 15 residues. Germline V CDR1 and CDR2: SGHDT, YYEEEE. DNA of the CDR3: TGTGCCAGCAGCTTGGCTGGGAGTCTCCACTACGAGCAGTACTTC. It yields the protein CASSLAGSLHYEQYF.

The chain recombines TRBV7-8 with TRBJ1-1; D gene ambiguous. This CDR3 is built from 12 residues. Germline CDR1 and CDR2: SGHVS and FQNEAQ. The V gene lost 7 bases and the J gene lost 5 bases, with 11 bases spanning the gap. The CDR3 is CASTNKGTEAFF. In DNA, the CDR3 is TGTGCCAGCACGAACAAAGGGACTGAAGCTTTCTTT.